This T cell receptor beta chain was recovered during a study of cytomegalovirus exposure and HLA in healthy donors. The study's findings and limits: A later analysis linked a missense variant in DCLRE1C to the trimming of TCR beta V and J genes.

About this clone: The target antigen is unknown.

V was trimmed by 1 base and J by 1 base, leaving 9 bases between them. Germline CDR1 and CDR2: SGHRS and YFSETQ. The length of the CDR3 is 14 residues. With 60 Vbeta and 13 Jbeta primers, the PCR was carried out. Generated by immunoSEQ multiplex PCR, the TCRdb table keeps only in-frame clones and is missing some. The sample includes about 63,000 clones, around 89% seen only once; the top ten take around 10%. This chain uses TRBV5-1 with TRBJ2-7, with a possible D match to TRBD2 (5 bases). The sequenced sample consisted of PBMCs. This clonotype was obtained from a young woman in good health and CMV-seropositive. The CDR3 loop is CASSLFGESYEQYF. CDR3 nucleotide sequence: TGCGCCAGCAGCTTGTTCGGGGAATCCTACGAGCAGTACTTC.